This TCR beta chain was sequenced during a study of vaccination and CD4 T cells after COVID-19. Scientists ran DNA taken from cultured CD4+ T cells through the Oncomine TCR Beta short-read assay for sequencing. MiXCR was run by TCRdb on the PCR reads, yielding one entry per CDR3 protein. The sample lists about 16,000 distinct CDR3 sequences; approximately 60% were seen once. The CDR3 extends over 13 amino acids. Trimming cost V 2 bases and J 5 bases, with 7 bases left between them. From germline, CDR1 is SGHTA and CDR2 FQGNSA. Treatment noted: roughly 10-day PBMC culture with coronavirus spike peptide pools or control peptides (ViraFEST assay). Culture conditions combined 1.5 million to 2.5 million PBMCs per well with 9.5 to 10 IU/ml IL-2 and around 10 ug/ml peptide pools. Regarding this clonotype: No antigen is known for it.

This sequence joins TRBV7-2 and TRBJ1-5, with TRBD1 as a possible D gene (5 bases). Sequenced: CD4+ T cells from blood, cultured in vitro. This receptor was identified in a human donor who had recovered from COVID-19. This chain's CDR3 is CASSLKGDQPQHF. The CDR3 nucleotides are TGTGCCAGCAGCTTAAAAGGGGATCAGCCCCAGCATTTT.